This T cell receptor beta chain was profiled in a study of breast tumors, draining lymph nodes, adjacent tissues. Breast cancer patients provided tissue from their axillary draining lymph nodes. TCRdb independently ran MiXCR on the multiplex PCR reads; one entry per CDR3 protein. The data hold roughly 100,000 distinct CDR3 sequences, with under 40% observed a single time. The V end was cut by 7 bases, the J end by 8 bases, with 27 bases between. This CDR3 contains 17 residues. Germline V gene sequence: CDR1 MNHNS, CDR2 SASEGT. This clonotype was seen many times. Its target is not known. Study-wide points: The data were judged consistent with most tumor T cells coming from lymph node and expanding in tumor. Tumors had less TCR diversity than lymph nodes, more than nontumor tissue. Tumor T cell lymph node origin was a supported hypothesis, not proven.

The sequence was collected from a female donor with breast cancer. Some clones in this sample may be carry-over from other donors' samples. The chain employs TRBV6-1 and TRBJ1-5; no clear D gene. Sequenced material: axillary lymph node tissue. The CDR3 sequence: CASTINYGRAVGEPQHF. In DNA, the CDR3 is TGTGCCAGCACCATAAACTACGGGAGGGCGGTAGGAGAGCCCCAGCATTTT.